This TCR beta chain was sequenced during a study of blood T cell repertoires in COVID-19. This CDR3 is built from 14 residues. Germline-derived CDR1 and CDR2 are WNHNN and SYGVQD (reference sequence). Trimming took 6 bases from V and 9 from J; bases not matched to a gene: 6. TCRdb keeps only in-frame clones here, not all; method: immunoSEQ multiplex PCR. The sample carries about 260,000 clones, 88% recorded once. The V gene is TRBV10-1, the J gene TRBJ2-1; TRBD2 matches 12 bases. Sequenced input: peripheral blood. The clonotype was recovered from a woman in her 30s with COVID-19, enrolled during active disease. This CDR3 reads CASSLAGGEGEQFF. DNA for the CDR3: TGCGCCAGCAGCCTAGCGGGAGGGGAGGGTGAGCAGTTCTTC.